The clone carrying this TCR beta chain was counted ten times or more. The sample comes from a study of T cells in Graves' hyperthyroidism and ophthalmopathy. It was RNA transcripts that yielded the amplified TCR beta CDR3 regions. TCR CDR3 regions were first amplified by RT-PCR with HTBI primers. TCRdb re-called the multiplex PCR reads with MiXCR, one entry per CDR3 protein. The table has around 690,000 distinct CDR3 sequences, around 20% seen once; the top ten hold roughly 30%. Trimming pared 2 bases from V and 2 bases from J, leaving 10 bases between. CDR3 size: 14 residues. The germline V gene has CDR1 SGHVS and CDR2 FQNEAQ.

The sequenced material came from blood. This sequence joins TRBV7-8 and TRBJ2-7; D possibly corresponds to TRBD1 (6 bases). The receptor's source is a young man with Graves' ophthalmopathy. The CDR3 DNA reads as TGTGCCAGCAGCTTAAAGGGGGTGGCCTACGAGCAGTACTTC. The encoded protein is CASSLKGVAYEQYF.